A single sample gave rise to the 3 T cell receptor beta chains below, sequenced in a study of T cell repertoires in cytomegalovirus infection. TCRdb recomputed calls from the reads with MiXCR, one row per CDR3 protein. The data hold around 800,000 distinct CDR3 sequences, with around a third observed a single time. Their antigens are not known. The sample was cultured CD8+ T cells from PBMCs, taken from culture after CMV antigen stimulation. These receptors all stem from a human donor in good health (CMV status not recorded). Some clones in this sample may be carry-over from other donors' samples.

V is TRBV12-5 and J is TRBJ1-4; perhaps TRBD1 as D (6 bases). Deletions cut 4 bases from V and 2 bases from J, with 8 bases between. Germline values: CDR1 LGHNT, CDR2 FRNRAP. The CDR3 totals 14 residues. The CDR3 region has the DNA TGTGCTAGTGGTTCCCAGGGGACTAATGAAAAACTGTTTTTT. Its protein is CASGSQGTNEKLFF.

This clonotype came up a few times. The chain has TRBV7-8 and TRBJ1-3; no clear D gene. CDR1 is SGHVS, CDR2 FQNEAQ, per germline. V was clipped by 4 bases and J by 0 bases, with 19 bases between them. The CDR3 is made up of 18 amino acids. The CDR3 DNA reads TGTGCCAGCAGCTCCCCGACGGGGATATGGGCCTCTGGAAACACCATATATTTT. Amino acid sequence: CASSSPTGIWASGNTIYF.

In its sample, this clonotype was seen once. V is TRBV5-1 and J is TRBJ1-3; D may be TRBD1 (5 bases). The CDR3 totals 16 residues. The germline V and J ends were trimmed by 7 bases and 1 base, with 18 bases remaining between them. Germline values: CDR1 SGHRS, CDR2 YFSETQ. DNA of the CDR3: TGCGCCAGCGGCAGGGTAGGCGGCGGGTCTGGAAACACCATATATTTT. Protein sequence: CASGRVGGGSGNTIYF.